A few counts support the clone carrying this TCR beta chain. Its matching antigen is unknown. TCRdb passed the 5' RACE reads through MiXCR, listing each CDR3 protein once. Of roughly 320,000 distinct CDR3 sequences in the sample, approximately 12% were seen once. This sample stems from a study of T cells after yellow fever vaccination. Study overall: Fractions of low cell number were prepared using SMART-Seq v4 Ultra Low Input.

CDR1 MNHEY and CDR2 SMNVEV come from the germline V gene (reference sequence). This CDR3 region has 18 residues. With V trimmed by 5 bases and J by 0 bases, 10 bases remained unmatched. General study results and limits: Faster peaking, at day 5 versus 15, marked a secondary response that was weaker. In FACS-sorted repertoires, abundant clonotypes from the bulk population could appear as contaminants. Booster samples showed a return of most primary-vaccination clones (about 96% CD4, around 88% CD8).

V is TRBV27 and J is TRBJ2-6; 7 bases agree with TRBD1. The sequencing here drew on CD4+ T cells sorted from PBMCs, taken 45 days after the yellow fever booster vaccination. This TCR was recovered from a man younger than 35 who received the YFV17D yellow fever vaccine. This chain's CDR3 is CASSLRQGWDSGANVLTF. The CDR3 nucleotides are TGTGCCAGCAGTCTTCGACAGGGTTGGGACTCTGGGGCCAACGTCCTGACTTTC.